Below, one T cell receptor (beta chain) is given with its context. Its antigen is currently unknown. This sample is part of a study of post-analysis software for immune sequencing data. Trimming stripped 1 base from V and 1 base from J, with 8 bases between. Germline loops: CDR1 GTSNPN, CDR2 SVGIG (reference sequence). There are 14 residues in the CDR3. General observations from the study: People with multiple sclerosis had a significantly lower normalized Chao1 diversity than controls did. About 5 TRBV segments were more frequent in patients than controls; TRBV5-6, TRBV5-1 and TRBV20-1 belonged to this group.

The library was made from cDNA and included unique molecular identifiers. TCRdb redid the calling of the PCR reads with MiXCR, one entry per CDR3 protein. The sample yields about 200,000 distinct CDR3 sequences, 29% seen once. This sequence joins TRBV30 and TRBJ2-4, with D unclear. The TCR comes from a girl aged 2-17 years with multiple sclerosis. The specimen sequenced was blood. The CDR3 DNA reads TGTGCCTGGAGTGCTCAGGACGCCAAAAACATTCAGTACTTC. Protein sequence: CAWSAQDAKNIQYF.